The present TCR beta chain was sequenced within a study of T cell clusters in autoimmune cytopenias. At the level of the study: A median age of almost 60 years and mean of approximately 51 years characterized healthy donor controls.

Multiplex touch-down PCR amplified TRB using TRB-A and TRB-B pools in one tube. Reanalyzing the multiplex PCR reads, TCRdb keeps one entry per CDR3 protein, without DNA. There are some 15,000 distinct CDR3 sequences in the sample, with about 3.8% held by the top ten. About 37,500 genome equivalents of blood DNA were amplified for TRB. General study points: Primary autoimmune cytopenia patients appeared to lack physiological T cell clusters present in healthy donors. TRB repertoire shifts in secondary cytopenia and chronic lymphocytic leukemia mostly reflected lymphoma, not autoimmunity.

Comment on this clonotype: Its target is unknown.

The CDR3 has 11 amino acids. Germline V CDR1 and CDR2: SGHKS, YYEKEE (reference sequence). The same sample was also used in a study of T cell repertoires in aging, cancer and after chemotherapy. That paper states: No conclusions about immunological memory after chemotherapy can be drawn from the repertoire data.

The rearrangement links TRBV5-5 to TRBJ2-3. The sequence was obtained from a human donor in good health. Sequencing input: peripheral blood. CDR3 region: CASSSDGTQYF.